The rows below give T cell receptor beta chains drawn from one sample of a study of T cell responses to AZD1222 COVID-19 vaccine. The data were produced by immunoSEQ multiplex PCR, yet TCRdb's version contains in-frame clones alone and is incomplete. The sample yields some 120,000 clones, over 90% seen once. The specimen comprised peripheral blood, sampled on day 0 of AZD1222 vaccination. The receptor set was obtained from an adult in good health. Both conserved end residues are part of each CDR3. A D gene is named only where the DNA matches it firmly. For some rows the clone size is stated as once, few or many, or as a class when expanded; others skip it.

clone size	V gene	J gene	D gene	CDR3 DNA	CDR3 protein
.	TRBV2	TRBJ1-2	.	TGTGCCAGCACCCTCCAAGGGAATGGTGGCTACACCTTC	CASTLQGNGGYTF
.	TRBV5-1	TRBJ1-5	.	TGCGCCAGCAGCTTGATTGGTGGAAATCAGCCCCAGCATTTT	CASSLIGGNQPQHF
.	TRBV27	TRBJ1-5	.	TGTGCCAGCAGTTTAAGAAGGGGAGCTAATCAGCCCCAGCATTTT	CASSLRRGANQPQHF
once	TRBV25-1	TRBJ2-7	TRBD1	TGTGCCAGCAGTGAATGGACAGGTTCCTACGAGCAGTACTTC	CASSEWTGSYEQYF
.	TRBV19	TRBJ1-2	.	TGTGCCAGTAGATCCACAGGGTACCTCCCCACTAACTATGGCTACACCTTC	CASRSTGYLPTNYGYTF
.	TRBV19	TRBJ1-5	TRBD1	TGTGCCAGTAGTGAGACAGGGGGGAATCAGCCCCAGCATTTT	CASSETGGNQPQHF
few	TRBV6-5	TRBJ1-2	.	TGTGCCAGCAGTTACCACCAAACCAACTATGGCTACACCTTC	CASSYHQTNYGYTF
once	TRBV5-4	TRBJ1-1	TRBD1	TGTGCCAGCACCTCGCCCGGACAGGGGAACACTGAAGCTTTCTTT	CASTSPGQGNTEAFF
.	TRBV7-2	TRBJ1-2	TRBD1	TGTGCCAGCAGCTTCGGGACAGGACTCAGGGGCTACACCTTC	CASSFGTGLRGYTF
.	TRBV7-2	TRBJ1-2	.	TGTGCCAGCAGGCTTACAAGGGAGGACTATGGCTACACCTTC	CASRLTREDYGYTF
.	TRBV12-3/TRBV12-4	TRBJ2-3	.	TGTGCCAGCAGTTCCCTCCCTACAGATACGCAGTATTTT	CASSSLPTDTQYF
.	TRBV29-1	TRBJ1-3	.	TGCAGCGTGACGGCCAGGACCTTTATTGGAAACACCATATATTTT	CSVTARTFIGNTIYF
.	TRBV7-2	TRBJ2-3	.	TGTGCCAGCAGCTTAGAAAGGCCAGATACGCAGTATTTT	CASSLERPDTQYF
few	TRBV11-3	TRBJ2-1	TRBD1	TGTGCCAGCAGCGATTACAGGGGAGACAATGAGCAGTTCTTC	CASSDYRGDNEQFF
few	TRBV9	TRBJ1-4	TRBD1	TGTGCCAGCAGCGTAGGCGGAGGAGGGGGCAATGAAAAACTGTTTTTT	CASSVGGGGGNEKLFF
.	TRBV18	TRBJ1-1	.	TGTGCCAGCTCACCACCGCACACTGAAGCTTTCTTT	CASSPPHTEAFF
.	TRBV3-1/TRBV3-2	TRBJ1-1	TRBD1	TGTGCCAGCTGGTCCAGGGGGGCAAACACTGAAGCTTTCTTT	CASWSRGANTEAFF
.	TRBV9	TRBJ2-1	TRBD1	TGTGCCAGCAGCGTAGCGACAGGGGGATACAATGAGCAGTTCTTC	CASSVATGGYNEQFF
.	TRBV30	TRBJ1-6	TRBD1	TGTGCCTGGAGTGTACAGGACAGGACGAGCTCCTATAATTCACCCCTCCACTTT	CAWSVQDRTSSYNSPLHF
.	TRBV7-2	TRBJ1-5	.	TGTGCCAGCAGCCTGTATAGAGTTAGCAATCAGCCCCAGCATTTT	CASSLYRVSNQPQHF
.	TRBV12-3/TRBV12-4	TRBJ1-1	.	TGTGCCAGCAGTTCCATTAAGGTCCCTGAAGCTTTCTTT	CASSSIKVPEAFF
.	TRBV18	TRBJ2-2	TRBD2	TGTGCCAGCTCACGTCCTCGGGGGGATAGCACCGGGGAGCTGTTTTTT	CASSRPRGDSTGELFF
once	TRBV5-8	TRBJ1-4	.	TGTGCCAGCAGCTTGGCCGGGGGAGTCAATGAAAAACTGTTTTTT	CASSLAGGVNEKLFF
.	TRBV3-1/TRBV3-2	TRBJ2-3	TRBD2	TGTGCCAGCAGCCAACTAGCGGGGGGGCCAGAGGCAGATACGCAGTATTTT	CASSQLAGGPEADTQYF
.	TRBV29-1	TRBJ1-1	TRBD1	TGCAGCGTTGAGGGACAGACCTACACTGAAGCTTTCTTT	CSVEGQTYTEAFF
.	TRBV9	TRBJ2-7	TRBD1	TGTGCCAGCAGCGGCCTCCGGGACAGCAACGAGCAGTACTTC	CASSGLRDSNEQYF
.	TRBV19	TRBJ1-5	TRBD1	TGTGCCAGTAGACCTATACAGGGGGCGAGGCAGCCCCAGCATTTT	CASRPIQGARQPQHF
.	TRBV5-1	TRBJ1-3	TRBD1	TGCGCCAGCAGCATCGGGACAGCTGGAAACACCATATATTTT	CASSIGTAGNTIYF
.	TRBV3-1/TRBV3-2	TRBJ1-1	.	TGTGCCAGCAGCCAAGACCCGGACAGAGCAATGAACACTGAAGCTTTCTTT	CASSQDPDRAMNTEAFF
.	TRBV18	TRBJ2-2	TRBD1	TGTGCCAGCTCACCTACAGGGGCGAACACCGGGGAGCTGTTTTTT	CASSPTGANTGELFF
.	TRBV7-9	TRBJ2-7	.	TGTGCCAGCAGCTTGCGGGGCTCCTACGAGCAGTACTTC	CASSLRGSYEQYF
.	TRBV7-3	TRBJ1-1	.	TGTGCCAGCAGCTTAACTGGGGTGAACACTGAAGCTTTCTTT	CASSLTGVNTEAFF
.	TRBV4-1	TRBJ2-1	.	TGCGCCAGCAGAGACCCCGTTAAGCGGGACAATGAGCAGTTCTTC	CASRDPVKRDNEQFF
.	TRBV11-2	TRBJ1-6	.	TGTGCCAGCAGCTTATCAAGTTCACCCCTCCACTTT	CASSLSSSPLHF
.	TRBV6-6	TRBJ1-1	TRBD1	TGTGCCAGCAGCCACGAGAGGGGGCGACGTACTGAAGCTTTCTTT	CASSHERGRRTEAFF
.	TRBV19	TRBJ1-4	.	TGTGCCAGTAGTGCGGGGGACCCGTTGCTTAATGAAAAACTGTTTTTT	CASSAGDPLLNEKLFF
.	TRBV27	TRBJ1-1	.	TGTGCCAGCAGTTTACCAGGGTCGGACACTGAAGCTTTCTTT	CASSLPGSDTEAFF
.	TRBV4-1	TRBJ1-2	TRBD1	TGCGCCAGCAGCCAAGCACAGGGGTTCTATGGCTACACCTTC	CASSQAQGFYGYTF
.	TRBV18	TRBJ2-7	.	TGTGCCAGCTCATACGGCAGGGACGAGCAGTACTTC	CASSYGRDEQYF
.	TRBV12-3/TRBV12-4	TRBJ2-3	.	TGTGCCAGCAGTAGAAGGGGAGCAGATACGCAGTATTTT	CASSRRGADTQYF
.	TRBV7-9	TRBJ2-1	.	TGTGTCAGCAGACGGGTCTCCTACAATGAGCAGTTCTTC	CVSRRVSYNEQFF
.	TRBV6-5	TRBJ1-2	.	TGTGCCAGCAGTTACCAAGGGGGCTACACCTTC	CASSYQGGYTF
.	TRBV5-5	TRBJ2-7	TRBD1	TGTGCCAGCAGCTTCAGTAACAGGGGGAACGAGCAGTACTTC	CASSFSNRGNEQYF
.	TRBV3-1/TRBV3-2	TRBJ1-1	.	TGTGCCAGCAGCCAGGCCCAGAACACTGAAGCTTTCTTT	CASSQAQNTEAFF